These 21 T cell receptor beta chains were all obtained from the same sample, sequenced in a study of blood T cells in healthy people across ages. Combining a sample-barcoded 5' primer with a J-beta primer mix, a second PCR ran for 7 to 11 cycles. TCRdb redid the calling of the 5' RACE reads with MiXCR, one entry per CDR3 protein. The sample has more than 550,000 distinct CDR3 sequences, about 20% seen once. Sequenced material: blood. The receptors stem from a man aged 65-85 years in good health.

J is TRBJ1-1 and V is TRBV12-5; maybe TRBD1 (6 bases). The CDR3 is 17 amino acids. V was trimmed by 0 bases and J by 3 bases, leaving 17 bases between them. Germline V gives CDR1 LGHNT, CDR2 FRNRAP. The CDR3 DNA sequence: TGTGCTAGTGGTTTGGTAATTAGTCGAGGGGGGGACACTGAAGCTTTCTTT. It is translated as CASGLVISRGGDTEAFF.

Comments on this clonotype: Germline is not matched at one junction end, which may reflect a read error. CDR3 nucleotide sequence: TGTGCCAGCAGTTACCAAGCGGGGGGGCCAGCAGATGCGCAGTATTTT. It specifies CASSYQAGGPADAQYF. V usage is TRBV12-3 or TRBV12-4 and J usage is TRBJ2-3; 10 bases are a match to TRBD2. The CDR3 runs to 16 residues.

This clonotype was observed a few times. The V and J genes are TRBV20-1 and TRBJ1-5, with a possible D match to TRBD1 (6 bases). Germline CDR1 reads DFQATT; CDR2 reads SNEGSKA (reference sequence). Trimming pared 5 bases from V and 5 bases from J, leaving 22 bases between. This CDR3 has 16 amino acids. The chain's CDR3 is CSASRTGWGVYQPQHF. In nucleotides, the CDR3 is TGCAGTGCTTCCCGAACAGGGTGGGGTGTATATCAGCCCCAGCATTTT.

J is TRBJ2-2 and V is TRBV4-2, with 14 nucleotides matching TRBD2. The length of the CDR3 is 19 residues. Looked up from germline, CDR1 is LGHNA and CDR2 is YNFKEQ. V dropped 4 bases and J dropped 0; count of bases not matched to a gene: 7. The CDR3 DNA follows: TGTGCCAGCAGCCCGACCGGGACTAGCGGGGGTTCGAACACCGGGGAGCTGTTTTTT. Translating gives CASSPTGTSGGSNTGELFF.

The CDR3 region is CASSLAETGDNEQFF. Here the CDR3 DNA reads TGTGCCAGCAGTTTAGCGGAGACAGGGGACAATGAGCAGTTCTTC. The J gene is TRBJ2-1, the V gene TRBV12-3 or TRBV12-4, with 8 bases identical to TRBD1. The CDR3 has 15 residues. Unmatched junction bases numbered 3, after V lost 0 bases and J lost 5 bases.

The chain carries TRBV6-2 or TRBV6-3 and TRBJ2-2; no firm D call. This CDR3 has 14 residues. The V end was cut by 7 bases, the J end by 1 base, with 10 bases between. Germline CDR1 is MNHEY and CDR2 is SVGEGT. Here the CDR3 DNA reads TGTGCCAGCAAGTTCCGGAGGAACACCGGGGAGCTGTTTTTT. Amino acid sequence: CASKFRRNTGELFF.

This clonotype was observed a handful of times. The V and J genes are TRBV5-1 and TRBJ2-7; TRBD2 matches 11 bases. Germline loops: CDR1 SGHRS, CDR2 YFSETQ. With 0 bases clipped from V and 9 bases from J, the junction kept 8 bases outside the gene matches. The CDR3 sequence is 15 residues long. For the CDR3, the DNA is TGCGCCAGCAGCTTGGGGCCTAGCGGGGGGAAAACGCAGTACTTC. Translated: CASSLGPSGGKTQYF.

J is TRBJ1-2 and V is TRBV12-3 or TRBV12-4, with a possible D match to TRBD1 (6 bases). The germline V and J ends were trimmed by 8 bases and 4 bases, with 14 bases remaining between them. CDR3 length: 13 amino acids. The CDR3 DNA follows: TGTGCCAGCGGACGAGAGGGGGGCTATGGCTACACCTTC. The encoded protein is CASGREGGYGYTF.

As concerns this clonotype: A much bigger clone sits one base away, suggesting this may be a read error. The gene calls are TRBV29-1 and TRBJ2-2; 7 bases match TRBD2. The CDR3 contains 15 residues. CDR1 is SQVTM, CDR2 ANQGSEA, per germline. DNA for the CDR3: TGCAGCGTTGGCTGGGCGGGAGTTGACACCGGGAAGCTGTTTTTT. It yields the protein CSVGWAGVDTGKLFF.

The V and J genes are TRBV20-1 and TRBJ2-1, with TRBD2 identical over 8 bases. V lost 6 bases to trimming and J lost 3 bases; unmatched junction nucleotides: 10. CDR3 length: 15 residues. CDR1 is DFQATT and CDR2 is SNEGSKA in the germline V gene (reference sequence). DNA for the CDR3: TGCAGTGCCCGGGGGGGCCTTGGGGTCTACAATGAGCAGTTCTTC. It encodes CSARGGLGVYNEQFF.

The chain recombines TRBV15 with TRBJ2-1, with D uncertain. Germline V gives CDR1 LNHNV, CDR2 YYDKDF (reference sequence). The CDR3 loop spans 15 amino acids. Trimming removed 1 base from V and 0 bases from J, with 7 bases in between. CDR3 protein: CATSRAESSYNEQFF. The CDR3 coding sequence is TGTGCCACCAGCAGAGCCGAGAGCTCCTACAATGAGCAGTTCTTC.

This rearrangement joins TRBV9 to TRBJ2-1; 9 bases are a match to TRBD2. Germline CDR1 reads SGDLS; CDR2 reads YYNGEE. This CDR3 contains 15 residues. V gave up 0 bases and J gave up 9 bases; unmatched junction bases: 7. Written as DNA, the CDR3 is TGTGCCAGCAGCGTAGCGGTAGCGGGAGTCTTTGAGCAGTTCTTC. Protein sequence: CASSVAVAGVFEQFF.

This clonotype was seen ten or more times. V usage is TRBV6-5 and J usage is TRBJ2-5; no reliable D call. Germline loops: CDR1 MNHEY, CDR2 SVGAGI. This CDR3 contains 14 residues. The V end was cut by 7 bases, the J end by 5 bases, with 17 bases between. CDR3 in DNA: TGTGCCAGCACCTACAGTTACCAAGGCGAGACCCAGTACTTC. It encodes CASTYSYQGETQYF.

This clonotype was seen only a few times. V is TRBV7-2 and J is TRBJ1-5; D is uncertain. This CDR3 has 13 residues. The V gene's germline CDR1 is SGHTA and CDR2 FQGNSA. With 5 bases removed from V and 7 bases from J, the gap between germline ends came to 12 bases. This chain's CDR3 is CASSNQVAQPQHF. CDR3 DNA sequence: TGTGCCAGCAGCAATCAGGTTGCCCAGCCCCAGCATTTT. The full variable domain, its missing parts supplied by reference TRBV7-2 and TRBJ1-5, is GAGVSQSPSNKVTEKGKDVELRCDPISGHTALYWYRQSLGQGLEFLIYFQGNSAPDKSGLPSDRFSAERTGGSVSTLTIQRTQQEDSAVYLCASSNQVAQPQHFGDGTRLSIL.

The genes are TRBV10-3 and TRBJ1-1; no clear D. Per the germline V gene, CDR1 is ENHRY and CDR2 is SYGVKD. The CDR3 loop spans 14 amino acids. Trimming took 4 bases from V and 0 from J, leaving 9 bases between them. The CDR3 bases are TGTGCCATCAGTGTTCGCCAGATGAACACTGAAGCTTTCTTT. Residues: CAISVRQMNTEAFF.

This chain connects TRBV5-1 to TRBJ2-3; TRBD1 agrees at 8 bases. Trimming took 4 bases from V and 2 from J; bases not matched to a gene: 9. This CDR3 contains 16 residues. In germline, CDR1 is SGHRS, CDR2 YFSETQ. Written as DNA, the CDR3 is TGCGCCAGCAGCCGATCGACAGGGGCGTCCACAGATACGCAGTATTTT. It encodes CASSRSTGASTDTQYF.

This clonotype was counted a few times. The chain is built from TRBV20-1 and TRBJ2-5; no clear D. V lost 3 bases to trimming and J lost 4 bases, with 12 bases between them. CDR1 is DFQATT and CDR2 is SNEGSKA in the germline V gene (reference sequence). The CDR3 contains 13 residues. CDR3 DNA: TGCAGTGCTAGTTCCCTATTCTTAGAGACCCAGTACTTC. This gives the protein CSASSLFLETQYF.

V usage is TRBV5-5 and J usage is TRBJ2-1, with D perhaps matching TRBD2 (6 bases). V lost 4 bases and J 9 bases, leaving 14 bases between the germline ends. The CDR3 extends over 13 amino acids. Germline lookup yields CDR1 SGHKS and CDR2 YYEKEE (reference sequence). CDR3 in DNA: TGTGCCAGCAGCGGAGGGGACTTGACTGAGCAGTTCTTC. Protein: CASSGGDLTEQFF.

A few counts support this clonotype. It is likely a read error, because the conserved phenylalanine at the end of the CDR3 is missing. The V gene is TRBV20-1, the J gene TRBJ1-2, with 8 bases identical to TRBD1. There are 12 residues in the CDR3. With V trimmed by 5 bases and J by 6 bases, 5 bases remained unmatched. Per germline, CDR1 DFQATT and CDR2 SNEGSKA (reference sequence). Here the CDR3 DNA reads TGCAGTGCTCCCGGGACAGGAGATGGCTACACCCTC. Residues: CSAPGTGDGYTL.

There are a few counts of this clonotype. The chain employs TRBV29-1 and TRBJ1-1, with TRBD1 as a possible D gene (6 bases). Trimming shortened V by 7 bases and J by 8 bases, and 32 bases separated the two germline ends. CDR3 length: 17 residues. The germline gives CDR1 SQVTM, CDR2 ANQGSEA. The CDR3 region is CSANLGQFGVAPPEAFF. CDR3 sequence (DNA): TGCAGCGCTAACCTAGGACAGTTCGGCGTGGCGCCGCCAGAAGCTTTCTTT. The full variable domain, in which reference TRBV29-1 and TRBJ1-1 provide the parts outside the CDR3, is SAVISQKPSRDICQRGTSLTIQCQVDSQVTMMFWYRQQPGQSLTLIATANQGSEATYESGFVIDKFPISRPNLTFSTLTVSNMSPEDSSIYLCSANLGQFGVAPPEAFFGQGTRLTVV.

This clonotype occurred a few times. The J gene is TRBJ2-1, the V gene TRBV3-1; no clear D gene. The CDR3 runs to 14 residues. CDR1 and CDR2 (germline): LGHDT, YNNKEL (reference sequence). V was shortened by 0 bases and J by 12 bases, with 15 bases between the two germline ends. The CDR3 coding sequence is TGTGCCAGCAGCCAAGATGGCCCAACGGGCGGGCAGTTCTTC. Amino acid sequence: CASSQDGPTGGQFF.